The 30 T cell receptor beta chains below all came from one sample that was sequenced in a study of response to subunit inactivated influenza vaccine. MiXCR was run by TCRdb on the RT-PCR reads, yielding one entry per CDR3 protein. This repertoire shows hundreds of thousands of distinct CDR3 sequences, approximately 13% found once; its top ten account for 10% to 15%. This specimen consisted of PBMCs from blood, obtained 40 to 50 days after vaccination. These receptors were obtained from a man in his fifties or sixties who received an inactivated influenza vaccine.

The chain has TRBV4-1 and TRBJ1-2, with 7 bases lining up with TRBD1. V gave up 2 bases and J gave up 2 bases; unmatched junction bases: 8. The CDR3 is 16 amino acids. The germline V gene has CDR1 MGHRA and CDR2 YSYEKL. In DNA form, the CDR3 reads TGCGCCAGCAGCCAACGACAGGGAAGGGAAAACTATGGCTACACCTTC. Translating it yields CASSQRQGRENYGYTF.

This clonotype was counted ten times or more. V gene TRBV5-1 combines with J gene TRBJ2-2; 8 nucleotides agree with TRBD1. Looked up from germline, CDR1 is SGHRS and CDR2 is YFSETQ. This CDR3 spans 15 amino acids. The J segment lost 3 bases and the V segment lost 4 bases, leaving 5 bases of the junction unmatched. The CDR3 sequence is CASSLNRGDTGELFF. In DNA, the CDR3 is TGCGCCAGCAGCCTGAACAGGGGGGACACCGGGGAGCTGTTTTTT. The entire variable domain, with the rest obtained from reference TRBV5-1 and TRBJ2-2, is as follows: KAGVTQTPRYLIKTRGQQVTLSCSPISGHRSVSWYQQTPGQGLQFLFEYFSETQRNKGNFPGRFSGRQFSNSRSEMNVSTLELGDSALYLCASSLNRGDTGELFFGEGSRLTVL.

The DNA for the CDR3 is TGTGCCAGCAGCCATTTAGACGGAGGGTACCTCACCTACGAGCAGTACTTC. It encodes CASSHLDGGYLTYEQYF. The rearrangement uses TRBV4-2 and TRBJ2-7; D perhaps matches TRBD2 (6 bases). Germline V lookup: CDR1 LGHNA, CDR2 YNFKEQ. V gave up 3 bases and J gave up 2 bases, with 20 bases separating them. The CDR3 consists of 17 residues.

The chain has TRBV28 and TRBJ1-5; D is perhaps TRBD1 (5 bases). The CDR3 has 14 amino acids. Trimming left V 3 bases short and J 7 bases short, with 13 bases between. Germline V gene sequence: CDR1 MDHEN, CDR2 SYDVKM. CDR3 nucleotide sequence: TGTGCCAGCAGTTTCTCGGGGCGATTACAGCCCCAGCATTTT. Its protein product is CASSFSGRLQPQHF.

The chain's CDR3 is CACTGHMNTEAFF. CDR3 nucleotides: TGCGCCTGTACGGGACACATGAACACTGAAGCTTTCTTT. This chain joins TRBV10-2 and TRBJ1-1, with D perhaps matching TRBD1 (6 bases). This CDR3 contains 13 residues. The germline V and J ends were trimmed by 11 bases and 0 bases, with 13 bases remaining between them. Germline V gives CDR1 WSHSY, CDR2 SAAADI.

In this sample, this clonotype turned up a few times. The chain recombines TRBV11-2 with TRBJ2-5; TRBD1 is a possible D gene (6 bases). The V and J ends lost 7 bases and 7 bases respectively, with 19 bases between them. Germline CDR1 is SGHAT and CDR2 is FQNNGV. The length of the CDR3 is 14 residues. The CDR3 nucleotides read TGTGCCAGCACCCTTACCGCCCCGGACAGGACCCAGTACTTC. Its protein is CASTLTAPDRTQYF. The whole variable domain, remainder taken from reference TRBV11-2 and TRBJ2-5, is EAGVAQSPRYKIIEKRQSVAFWCNPISGHATLYWYQQILGQGPKLLIQFQNNGVVDDSQLPKDRFSAERLKGVDSTLKIQPAKLEDSAVYLCASTLTAPDRTQYFGPGTRLLVL.

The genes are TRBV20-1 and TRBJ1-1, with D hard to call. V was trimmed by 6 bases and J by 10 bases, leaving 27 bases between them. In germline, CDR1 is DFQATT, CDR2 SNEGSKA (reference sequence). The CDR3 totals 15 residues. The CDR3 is CSATTHNRPTAGAFF. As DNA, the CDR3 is TGCAGTGCAACGACCCACAATAGACCCACGGCGGGAGCTTTCTTT.

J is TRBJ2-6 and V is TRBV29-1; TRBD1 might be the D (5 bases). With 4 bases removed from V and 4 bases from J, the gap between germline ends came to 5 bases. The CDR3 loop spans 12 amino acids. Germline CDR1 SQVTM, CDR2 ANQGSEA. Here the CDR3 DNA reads TGCAGCGTTGGACAGGGGGCCAACGTCCTGACTTTC. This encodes CSVGQGANVLTF.

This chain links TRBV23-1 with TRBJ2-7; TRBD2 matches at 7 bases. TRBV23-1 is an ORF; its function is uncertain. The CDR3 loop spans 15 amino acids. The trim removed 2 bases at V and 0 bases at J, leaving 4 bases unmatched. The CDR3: CASSQRRGCSYEQYF. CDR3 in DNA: TGCGCCAGCAGTCAACGGCGGGGGTGCTCCTACGAGCAGTACTTC.

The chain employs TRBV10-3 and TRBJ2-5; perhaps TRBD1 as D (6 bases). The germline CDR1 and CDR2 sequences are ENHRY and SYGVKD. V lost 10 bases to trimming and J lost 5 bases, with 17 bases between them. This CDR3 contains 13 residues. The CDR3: CATTDSPAETQYF. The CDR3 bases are TGTGCCACCACGGACAGTCCGGCGGAGACCCAGTACTTC.

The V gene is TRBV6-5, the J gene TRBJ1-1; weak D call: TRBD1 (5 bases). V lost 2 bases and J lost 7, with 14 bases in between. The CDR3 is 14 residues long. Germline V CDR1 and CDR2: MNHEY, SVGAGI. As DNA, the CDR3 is TGTGCCAGCAGTTACAGACAGATCGGCTATGAAGCTTTCTTT. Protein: CASSYRQIGYEAFF.

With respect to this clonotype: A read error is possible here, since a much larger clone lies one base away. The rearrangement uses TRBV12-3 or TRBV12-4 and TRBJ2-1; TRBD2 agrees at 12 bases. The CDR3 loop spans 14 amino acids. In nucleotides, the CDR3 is TGTGCCAGCAGGACTAGCGGGGGTGGCAATGAGCAGTCCTTC. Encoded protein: CASRTSGGGNEQSF.

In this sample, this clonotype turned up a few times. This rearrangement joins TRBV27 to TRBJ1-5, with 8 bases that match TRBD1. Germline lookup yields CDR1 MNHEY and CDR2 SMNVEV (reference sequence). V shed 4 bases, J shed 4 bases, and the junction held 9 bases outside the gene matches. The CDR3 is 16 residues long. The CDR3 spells CASSSLMGQANQPQHF. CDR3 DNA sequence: TGTGCCAGCAGTTCCTTAATGGGACAGGCGAATCAGCCCCAGCATTTT.

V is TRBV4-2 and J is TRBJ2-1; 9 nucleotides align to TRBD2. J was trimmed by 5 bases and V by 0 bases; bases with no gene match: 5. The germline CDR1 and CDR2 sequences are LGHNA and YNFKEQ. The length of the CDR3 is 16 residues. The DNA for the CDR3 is TGTGCCAGCAGCCAAGAGGGCGGGAGGGCTGACAATGAGCAGTTCTTC. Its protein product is CASSQEGGRADNEQFF.

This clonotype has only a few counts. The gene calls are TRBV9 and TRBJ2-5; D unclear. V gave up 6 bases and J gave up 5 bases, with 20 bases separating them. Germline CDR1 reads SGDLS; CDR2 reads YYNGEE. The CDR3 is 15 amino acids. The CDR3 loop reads CASTPGEVVGETQYF. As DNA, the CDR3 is TGTGCCAGCACCCCCGGCGAGGTAGTAGGGGAGACCCAGTACTTC.

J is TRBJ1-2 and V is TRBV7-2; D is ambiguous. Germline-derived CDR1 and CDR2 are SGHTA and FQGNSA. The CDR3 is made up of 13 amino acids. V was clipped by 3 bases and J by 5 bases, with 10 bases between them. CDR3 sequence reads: CASSFEPAYGYTF. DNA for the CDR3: TGTGCCAGCAGCTTTGAGCCCGCTTATGGCTACACCTTC.

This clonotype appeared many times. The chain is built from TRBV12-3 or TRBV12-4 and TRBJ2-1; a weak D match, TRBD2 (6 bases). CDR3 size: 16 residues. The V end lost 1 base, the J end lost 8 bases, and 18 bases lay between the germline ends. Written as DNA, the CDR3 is TGTGCCAGCAGTTTAGAGAATTTCGGGAGTGGGGATGAGCAGTTCTTC. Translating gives CASSLENFGSGDEQFF.

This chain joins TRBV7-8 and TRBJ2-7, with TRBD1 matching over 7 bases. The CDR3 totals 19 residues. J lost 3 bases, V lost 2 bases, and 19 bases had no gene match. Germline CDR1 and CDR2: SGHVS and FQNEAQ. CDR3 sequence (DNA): TGTGCCAGCAGCTTACGGAAGGGACAGATTGGGCTTAGGCTCTACGAGCAGTACTTC. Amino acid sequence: CASSLRKGQIGLRLYEQYF.

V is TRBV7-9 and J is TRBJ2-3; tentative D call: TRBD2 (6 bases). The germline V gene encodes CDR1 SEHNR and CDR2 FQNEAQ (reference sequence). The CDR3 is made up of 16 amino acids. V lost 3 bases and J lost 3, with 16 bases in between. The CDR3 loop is CASSLEVTRRTDTQYF. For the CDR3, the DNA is TGTGCCAGCAGCTTGGAGGTGACTAGACGGACAGATACGCAGTATTTT.

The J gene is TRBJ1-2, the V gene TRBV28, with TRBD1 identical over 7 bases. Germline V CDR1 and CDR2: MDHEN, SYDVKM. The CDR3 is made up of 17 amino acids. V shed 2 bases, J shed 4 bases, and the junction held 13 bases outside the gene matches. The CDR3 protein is CASSLRDSVSNTYGYTF. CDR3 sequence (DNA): TGTGCCAGCAGTTTACGGGACAGCGTATCCAACACCTATGGCTACACCTTC.

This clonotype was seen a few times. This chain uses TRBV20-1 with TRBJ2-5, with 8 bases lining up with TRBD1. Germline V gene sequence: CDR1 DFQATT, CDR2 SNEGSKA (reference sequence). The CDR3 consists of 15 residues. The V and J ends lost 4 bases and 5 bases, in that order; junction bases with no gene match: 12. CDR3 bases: TGCAGTGCTACGAGTGCTCAGGGGGCTTGGGAGACCCAGTACTTC. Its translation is CSATSAQGAWETQYF.

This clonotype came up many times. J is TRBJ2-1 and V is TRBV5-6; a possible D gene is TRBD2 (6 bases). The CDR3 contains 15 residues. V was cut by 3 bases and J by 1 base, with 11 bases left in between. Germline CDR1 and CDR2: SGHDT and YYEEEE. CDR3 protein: CASSYAGLSYNEQFF. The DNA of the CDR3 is TGTGCCAGCAGCTACGCGGGGTTGTCCTACAATGAGCAGTTCTTC.

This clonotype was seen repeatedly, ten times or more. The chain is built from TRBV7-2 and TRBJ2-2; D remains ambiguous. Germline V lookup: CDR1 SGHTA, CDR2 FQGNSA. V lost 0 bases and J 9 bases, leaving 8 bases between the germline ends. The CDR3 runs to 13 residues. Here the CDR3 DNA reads TGTGCCAGCAGCTTAGCCCAGGTGCGGGAGCTGTTTTTT. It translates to CASSLAQVRELFF.

This CDR3 reads CASSLEGSGGGNEQFF. CDR3 in DNA: TGCGCCAGCAGCTTGGAGGGTAGCGGGGGAGGCAATGAGCAGTTCTTC. V usage is TRBV5-1 and J usage is TRBJ2-1; 9 nucleotides agree with TRBD2. This CDR3 comprises 16 residues. V trimming: 0 bases; J trimming: 6 bases; junction bases outside the gene matches: 7. From germline, CDR1 is SGHRS and CDR2 YFSETQ.

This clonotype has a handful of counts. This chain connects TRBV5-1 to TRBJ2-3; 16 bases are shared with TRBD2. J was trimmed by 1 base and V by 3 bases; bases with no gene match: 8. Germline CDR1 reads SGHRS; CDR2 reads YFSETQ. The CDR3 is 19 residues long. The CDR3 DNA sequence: TGCGCCAGCAGCTCATGGGGACTAGCGGGAGGGCCTCGCACAGATACGCAGTATTTT. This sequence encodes CASSSWGLAGGPRTDTQYF.

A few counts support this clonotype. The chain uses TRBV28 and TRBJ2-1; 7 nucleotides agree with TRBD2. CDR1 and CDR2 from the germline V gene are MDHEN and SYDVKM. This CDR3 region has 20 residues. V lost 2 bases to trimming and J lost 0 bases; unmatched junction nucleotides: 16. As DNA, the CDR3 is TGTGCCAGCAGTTTAGTGTTAGCGGGTACCCGAGACTCCTCCTACAATGAGCAGTTCTTC. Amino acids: CASSLVLAGTRDSSYNEQFF.

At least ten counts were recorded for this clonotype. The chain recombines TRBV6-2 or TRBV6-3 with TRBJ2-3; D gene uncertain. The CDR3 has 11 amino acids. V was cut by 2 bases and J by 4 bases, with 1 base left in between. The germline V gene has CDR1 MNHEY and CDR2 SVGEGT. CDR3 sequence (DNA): TGTGCCAGCAGTTACCCAGATACGCAGTATTTT. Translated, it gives CASSYPDTQYF.

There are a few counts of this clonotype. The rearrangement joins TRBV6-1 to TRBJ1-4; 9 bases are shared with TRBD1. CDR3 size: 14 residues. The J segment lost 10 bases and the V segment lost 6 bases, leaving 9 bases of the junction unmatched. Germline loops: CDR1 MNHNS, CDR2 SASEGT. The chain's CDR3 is CASSPGTGFGKLFF. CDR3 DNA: TGTGCCAGCAGCCCCGGGACAGGGTTCGGAAAACTGTTTTTT.

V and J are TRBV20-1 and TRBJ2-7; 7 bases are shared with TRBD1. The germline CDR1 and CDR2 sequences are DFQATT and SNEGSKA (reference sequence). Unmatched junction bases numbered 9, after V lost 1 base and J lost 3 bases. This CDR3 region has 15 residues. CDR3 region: CSARASGTVLYEQYF. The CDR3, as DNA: TGCAGTGCTAGAGCCTCCGGGACAGTACTCTACGAGCAGTACTTC.

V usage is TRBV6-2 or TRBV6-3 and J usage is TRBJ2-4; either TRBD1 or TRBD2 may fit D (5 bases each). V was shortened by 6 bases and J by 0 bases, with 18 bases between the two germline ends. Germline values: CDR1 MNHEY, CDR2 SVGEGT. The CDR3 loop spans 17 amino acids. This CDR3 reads CASSETGTSRAKNIQYF. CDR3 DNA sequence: TGTGCCAGCAGCGAAACCGGGACGTCGAGAGCCAAAAACATTCAGTACTTC.